This TCR beta chain was identified in a study of monozygotic twins with inflammatory bowel disease. TCRdb reanalyzed the 5' RACE reads, giving one entry per CDR3 protein sequence and no DNA. The sample holds 350,000 to 400,000 distinct CDR3 sequences. The CDR3 runs to 16 residues. Germline CDR1 is SGHTA and CDR2 is FQGNSA. Study findings and constraints: Discordant twins showed the same repertoire similarity as concordant twins, possibly from limited power. Researchers report that IBD patients shared fewer clonotypes with others than healthy twins, especially amid disease activity. No separation of different T cell subtypes was possible.

As concerns this clonotype: Its target is not known.

The TCR comes from a human donor with ulcerative colitis or Crohn's disease, or a healthy co-twin of an affected twin (not recorded which). Material: blood. The chain carries TRBV7-2 and TRBJ2-3; checking the TCRdb D call of TRBD1 is not possible without DNA. CDR3 in amino acids: CASSRTGAFGTDTQYF. Filled out from reference TRBV7-2 and TRBJ2-3, the complete variable domain reads GAGVSQSPSNKVTEKGKDVELRCDPISGHTALYWYRQSLGQGLEFLIYFQGNSAPDKSGLPSDRFSAERTGGSVSTLTIQRTQQEDSAVYLCASSRTGAFGTDTQYFGPGTRLTVL.